These 5 T cell receptor beta chains were sequenced from one sample in a study of cytomegalovirus exposure and HLA in healthy donors. TCRdb keeps only in-frame clones here, not all; method: immunoSEQ multiplex PCR. The sample records about 89,000 clones, 84% being singletons. Sequences were obtained from PBMCs. Source of these receptors: a woman younger than 35 in good health and CMV-seropositive.

The rearrangement uses TRBV21-1 and TRBJ1-6; TRBD1 reflects the table's D call only, with no check against the DNA. TRBV21-1 has pseudogene status. The CDR3 loop spans 18 amino acids. CDR3 region: CASTLALDSTGGFPPLHF. Here the CDR3 DNA reads TGTGCCAGCACTCTTGCCCTTGATTCGACAGGGGGCTTCCCACCCCTCCACTTT.

The rearrangement links TRBV9 to TRBJ2-1; D not certain. With 0 bases removed from V and 4 bases from J, the gap between germline ends came to 5 bases. CDR1 is SGDLS, CDR2 YYNGEE, per germline. The CDR3 loop spans 13 amino acids. DNA of the CDR3: TGTGCCAGCAGCGTAGGCCAGTACAATGAGCAGTTCTTC. This codes for CASSVGQYNEQFF.

The V and J genes are TRBV4-2 and TRBJ2-3; weak D call: TRBD2 (7 bases). V shed 6 bases and J shed 5 bases, with 21 bases lying between them. Germline values: CDR1 LGHNA, CDR2 YNFKEQ. CDR3 length equals 16 residues. The CDR3, as DNA: TGTGCCAGCAGGGGGGGGCGAAGCCTTCGTGAAGATACGCAGTATTTT. Protein: CASRGGRSLREDTQYF.

The V gene is TRBV6-1, the J gene TRBJ1-3, with 9 bases that match TRBD1. With 7 bases clipped from V and 7 bases from J, the junction kept 8 bases outside the gene matches. CDR1 is MNHNS, CDR2 SASEGT, per germline. There are 14 residues in the CDR3. The CDR3 DNA sequence: TGTGCCAGCACCATTAGGACAGGGGTGAACACCATATATTTT. Translated: CASTIRTGVNTIYF.

The chain combines TRBV9 with TRBJ2-3; the D gene is possibly TRBD2 (6 bases). Germline CDR1 reads SGDLS; CDR2 reads YYNGEE. This CDR3 contains 12 residues. Trimming cost V 5 bases and J 8 bases, with 12 bases left between them. The CDR3 region is CASRARRGTQYF. CDR3 nucleotide sequence: TGTGCCAGCAGGGCGCGGAGGGGTACGCAGTATTTT.